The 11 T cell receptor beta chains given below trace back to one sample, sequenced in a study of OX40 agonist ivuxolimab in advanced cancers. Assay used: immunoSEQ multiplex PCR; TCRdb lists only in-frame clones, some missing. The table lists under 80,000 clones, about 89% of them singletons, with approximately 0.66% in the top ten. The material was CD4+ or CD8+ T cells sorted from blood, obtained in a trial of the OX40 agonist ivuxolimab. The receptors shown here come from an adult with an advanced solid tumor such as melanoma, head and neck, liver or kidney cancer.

CDR3 protein: CASMEQGGGTGELFF. DNA for the CDR3: TGTGCCAGTATGGAGCAGGGGGGAGGCACCGGGGAGCTGTTTTTT. The chain links TRBV19 to TRBJ2-2; maybe TRBD1 (7 bases). Trimming removed 7 bases at V and 4 bases at J, with 16 bases between. Germline V lookup: CDR1 LNHDA, CDR2 SQIVND (reference sequence). The CDR3 length is 15 residues.

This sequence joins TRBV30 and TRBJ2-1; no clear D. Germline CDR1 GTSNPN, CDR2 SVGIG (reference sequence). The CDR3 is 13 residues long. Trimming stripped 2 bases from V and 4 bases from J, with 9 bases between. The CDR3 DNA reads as TGTGCCTGGAGTATTTCGAGGTACAATGAGCAGTTCTTC. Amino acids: CAWSISRYNEQFF. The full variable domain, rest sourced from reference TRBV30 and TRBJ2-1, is SQTIHQWPATLVQPVGSPLSLECTVEGTSNPNLYWYRQAAGRGLQLLFYSVGIGQISSEVPQNLSASRPQDRQFILSSKKLLLSDSGFYLCAWSISRYNEQFFGPGTRLTVL.

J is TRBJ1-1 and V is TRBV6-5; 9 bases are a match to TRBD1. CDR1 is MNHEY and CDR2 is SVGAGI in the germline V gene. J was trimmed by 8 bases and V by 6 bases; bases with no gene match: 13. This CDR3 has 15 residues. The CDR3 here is CASSTGGQGSAEAFF. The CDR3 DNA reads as TGTGCCAGCAGCACCGGGGGACAGGGAAGTGCCGAAGCTTTCTTT.

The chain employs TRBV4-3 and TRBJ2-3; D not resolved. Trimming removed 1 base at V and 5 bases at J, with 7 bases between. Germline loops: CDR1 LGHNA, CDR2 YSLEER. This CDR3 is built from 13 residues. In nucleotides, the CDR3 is TGCGCCAGCAGCCAAGTTAAGGGAGATACGCAGTATTTT. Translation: CASSQVKGDTQYF.

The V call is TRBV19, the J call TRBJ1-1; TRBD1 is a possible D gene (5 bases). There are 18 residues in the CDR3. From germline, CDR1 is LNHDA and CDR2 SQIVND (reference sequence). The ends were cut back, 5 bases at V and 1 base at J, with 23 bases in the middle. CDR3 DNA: TGTGCCAGTAGTTTCTCCTCGGGTCTTGGGGGGGGGAACACTGAAGCTTTCTTT. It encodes CASSFSSGLGGGNTEAFF.

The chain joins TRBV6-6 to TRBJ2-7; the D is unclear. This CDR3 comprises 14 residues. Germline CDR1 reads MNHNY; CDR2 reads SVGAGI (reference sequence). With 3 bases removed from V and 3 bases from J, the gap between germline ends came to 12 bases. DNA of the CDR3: TGTGCCAGCAGTTATTCGAAGGGTGTCTACGAGCAGTACTTC. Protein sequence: CASSYSKGVYEQYF.

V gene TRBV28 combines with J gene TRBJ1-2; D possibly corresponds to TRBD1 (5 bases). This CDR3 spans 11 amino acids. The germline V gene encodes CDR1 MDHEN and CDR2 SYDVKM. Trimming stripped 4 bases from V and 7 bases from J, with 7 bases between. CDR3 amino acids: CASSSTGGYTF. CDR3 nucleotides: TGTGCCAGCAGTTCAACAGGTGGCTACACCTTC.

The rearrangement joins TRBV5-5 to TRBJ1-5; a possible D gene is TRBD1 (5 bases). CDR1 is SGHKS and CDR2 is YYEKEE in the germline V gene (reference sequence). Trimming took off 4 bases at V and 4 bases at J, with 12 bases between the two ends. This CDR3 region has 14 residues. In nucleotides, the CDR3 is TGTGCCAGCAGCCTCGAGGGACGGAATCAGCCCCAGCATTTT. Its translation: CASSLEGRNQPQHF.

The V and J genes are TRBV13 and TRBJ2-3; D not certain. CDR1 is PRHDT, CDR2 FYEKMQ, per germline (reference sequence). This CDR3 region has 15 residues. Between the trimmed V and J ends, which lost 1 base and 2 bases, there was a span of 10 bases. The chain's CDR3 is CASSLVGRATDTQYF. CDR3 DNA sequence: TGTGCCAGCAGCTTAGTGGGCCGAGCCACAGATACGCAGTATTTT.

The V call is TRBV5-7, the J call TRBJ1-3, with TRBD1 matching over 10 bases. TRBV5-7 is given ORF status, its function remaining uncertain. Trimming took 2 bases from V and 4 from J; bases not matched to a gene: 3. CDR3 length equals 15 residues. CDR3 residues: CASSFRQGAGNTIYF. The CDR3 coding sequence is TGTGCCAGCAGCTTCCGACAGGGGGCAGGAAACACCATATATTTT.

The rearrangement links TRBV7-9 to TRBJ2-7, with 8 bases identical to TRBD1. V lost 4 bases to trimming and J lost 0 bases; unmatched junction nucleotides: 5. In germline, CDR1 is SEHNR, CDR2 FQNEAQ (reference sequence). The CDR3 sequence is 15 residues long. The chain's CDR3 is CASSYGQGSSYEQYF. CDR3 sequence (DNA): TGTGCCAGCAGCTACGGACAGGGTAGCTCCTACGAGCAGTACTTC.